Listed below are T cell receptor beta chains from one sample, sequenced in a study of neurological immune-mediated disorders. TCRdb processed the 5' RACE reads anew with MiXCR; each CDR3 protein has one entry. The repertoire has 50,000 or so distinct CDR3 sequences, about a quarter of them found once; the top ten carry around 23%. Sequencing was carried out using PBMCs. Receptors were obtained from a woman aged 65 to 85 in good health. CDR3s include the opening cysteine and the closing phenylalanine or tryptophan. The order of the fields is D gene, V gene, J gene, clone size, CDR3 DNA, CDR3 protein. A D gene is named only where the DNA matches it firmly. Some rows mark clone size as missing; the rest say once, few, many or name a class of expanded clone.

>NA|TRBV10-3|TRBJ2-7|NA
TGTGCCACCGCAATTGGGGTTTCCTACGAGCAGTACTTC
CATAIGVSYEQYF
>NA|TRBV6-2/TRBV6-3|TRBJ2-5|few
TGTGCCAGCAGTTCCCTACCCGAAGAGACCCAGTACTTC
CASSSLPEETQYF
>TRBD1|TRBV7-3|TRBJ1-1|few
TGTGCCAGCAGCCGGACAGGGGACACTGAAGCTTTCTTT
CASSRTGDTEAFF
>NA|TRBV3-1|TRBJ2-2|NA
TGTGCCAGCAGCCAAGGAGGGAGCGGCAGGGGGGAGCTGTTTTTT
CASSQGGSGRGELFF
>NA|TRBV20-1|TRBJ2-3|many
TGCAGTGCTGGACTGCCAACAGATACGCAGTATTTT
CSAGLPTDTQYF
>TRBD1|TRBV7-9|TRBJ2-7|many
TGTGCCAGCAGACGACAGGGGAGCTCCTACGAGCAGTACTTC
CASRRQGSSYEQYF
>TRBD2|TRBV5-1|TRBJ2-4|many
TGCGCCAGCAGCTTGGAAGCGGGAGTGGGAAACATTCAGTACTTC
CASSLEAGVGNIQYF
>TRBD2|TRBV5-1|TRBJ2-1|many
TGCGCCAGCAGCTTGGGACTAGCGGGAGGGCATGAGCAGTTCTTC
CASSLGLAGGHEQFF
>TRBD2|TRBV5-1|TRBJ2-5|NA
TGCGCCAGCAGCTTGGGTGGACTAGCGGGCGTCGGAGAGACCCAGTACTTC
CASSLGGLAGVGETQYF
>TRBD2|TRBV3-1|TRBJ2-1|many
TGTGCCAGCAGCCATTCTGGCGGGAGACACAATGAGCAGTTCTTC
CASSHSGGRHNEQFF
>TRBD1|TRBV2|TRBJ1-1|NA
TGTGCCAGCACGACCCAAGGGGGACAGTCGAGTACTGAAGCTTTCTTT
CASTTQGGQSSTEAFF
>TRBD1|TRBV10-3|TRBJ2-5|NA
TGTGCCATCAGTGAGTACGGGACAGTGCAAGAGACCCAGTACTTC
CAISEYGTVQETQYF
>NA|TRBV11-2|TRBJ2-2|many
TGTGCCAGCACCTGGGGGGGGGAGCTGTTTTTT
CASTWGGELFF
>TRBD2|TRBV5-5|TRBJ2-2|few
TGTGCCAGCAGCTTGGCTCTAGCGGGAGGGCCGAACACCGGGGAGCTGTTTTTT
CASSLALAGGPNTGELFF
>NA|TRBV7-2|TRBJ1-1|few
TGTGCCAGCAGCTTAGCTATAGGCAGACTGAACACTGAAGCTTTCTTT
CASSLAIGRLNTEAFF
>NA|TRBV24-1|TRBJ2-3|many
TGTGCCACCAGTGGTAGGGTATCAACAGATACGCAGTATTTT
CATSGRVSTDTQYF
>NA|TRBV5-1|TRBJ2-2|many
TGCGCCAGCAGCTTGTTAATAAACACCGGGGAGCTGTTTTTT
CASSLLINTGELFF
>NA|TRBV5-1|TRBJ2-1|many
TGCGCCAGCAGCTTGCTACAGGGATTAAACAATGAGCAGTTCTTC
CASSLLQGLNNEQFF
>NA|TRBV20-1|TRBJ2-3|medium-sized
TGCAGTGCTGAGTCGGCAGATACGCAGTATTTT
CSAESADTQYF
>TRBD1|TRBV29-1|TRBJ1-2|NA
TGCAGCGTACACGCCGGGACAGACGCTTCCCTCTATGGCTACACCTTC
CSVHAGTDASLYGYTF
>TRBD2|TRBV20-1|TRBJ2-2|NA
TGCAGTGCAAGCGGACTAGCGGGTGGAACCGGGGAGCTGTTTTTT
CSASGLAGGTGELFF
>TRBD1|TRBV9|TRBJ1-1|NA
TGTGCCAGCAGCCCCAGGGGGTTTCAGAACACTGAAGCTTTCTTT
CASSPRGFQNTEAFF
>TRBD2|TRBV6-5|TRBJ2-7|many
TGTGCCAGCAGCCTGGCTAGCGGGCCTCGGGCATCCTACGAGCAGTACTTC
CASSLASGPRASYEQYF
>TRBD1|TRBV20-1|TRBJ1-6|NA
TGCAGTGCTAGCCGGGACAGGGGGCCCTCACCCCTCCACTTT
CSASRDRGPSPLHF
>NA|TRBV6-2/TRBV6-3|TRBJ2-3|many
TGTGCCAGCAGTTACAGGGGACGAGATTCTCCTACGCAGTATTTT
CASSYRGRDSPTQYF
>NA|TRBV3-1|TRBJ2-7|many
TGTGCCAGCAGCCAAAATCTATTCCCCAGGGAGCAGTACTTC
CASSQNLFPREQYF
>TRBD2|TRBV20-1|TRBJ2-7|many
TGCAGTGCTAGGTGGAGCGGGAGGGCCAGGTCCTACGAGCAGTACTTC
CSARWSGRARSYEQYF
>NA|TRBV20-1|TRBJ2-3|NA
TGCAGTGCTGGTCCCCAGCGCACAGATACGCAGTATTTT
CSAGPQRTDTQYF
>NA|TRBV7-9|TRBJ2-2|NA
TGTGCCAGCAGCTCTATCCAGCAGGAACGCACCGGGGAGCTGTTTTTT
CASSSIQQERTGELFF
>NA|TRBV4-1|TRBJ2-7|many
TGCGCCAGCAGCCAAGATGTACCGAGCTCTCTCCGGGGCCAGCAGTACTTC
CASSQDVPSSLRGQQYF
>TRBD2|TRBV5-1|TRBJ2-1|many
TGCGCCAGCAGCCGTTTAGCGGGAGGGAGAAACAATGAGCAGTTCTTC
CASSRLAGGRNNEQFF
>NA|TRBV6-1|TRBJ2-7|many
TGTGCCAGCAGTGGACAGGAAAGGTGGGACGAGCAGTACTTC
CASSGQERWDEQYF
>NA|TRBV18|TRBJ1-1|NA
TGTGCCAGCTCACCAGGGGAAAACACTGAAGCTTTCTTT
CASSPGENTEAFF
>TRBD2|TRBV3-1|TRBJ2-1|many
TGTGCCAGCAGCCTCGCGGGAGGGCCCAGCTCCTACAATGAGCAGTTCTTC
CASSLAGGPSSYNEQFF
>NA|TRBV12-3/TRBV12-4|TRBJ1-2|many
TGTGCCAGCAGTTTAGACCCGGGGGCCAACTATGGCTACACCTTC
CASSLDPGANYGYTF
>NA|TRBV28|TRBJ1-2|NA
TGTGCCAGCAGTGGGACTGGACAGATCTATGGCTACACCTTC
CASSGTGQIYGYTF
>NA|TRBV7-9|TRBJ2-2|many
TGTGCCAGCAGAGCGGGTCAAGCGAACACCGGGGAGCTGTTTTTT
CASRAGQANTGELFF
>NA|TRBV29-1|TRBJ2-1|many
TGCAGCGTTGATGAGGGGTTTGATGAGCAGTTCTTC
CSVDEGFDEQFF
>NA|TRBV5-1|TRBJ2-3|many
TGCGCCAGCAGCTTGGTCCCCTCCCAGGGTGGCACAGATACGCAGTATTTT
CASSLVPSQGGTDTQYF
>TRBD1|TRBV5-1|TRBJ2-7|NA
TGCGCCAGCAGCGAGGGACAGGGTGGGTACGAGCAGTACTTC
CASSEGQGGYEQYF
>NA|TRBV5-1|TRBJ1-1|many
TGCGCCAGCAGCCTGGGTCCCACAGGTGTGGGTGAAGCTTTCTTT
CASSLGPTGVGEAFF
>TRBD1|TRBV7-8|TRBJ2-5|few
TGTGCCAGCAGCTTACCGGGACAGGGCCCTCAAGAGACCCAGTACTTC
CASSLPGQGPQETQYF
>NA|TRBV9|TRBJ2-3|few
TGTGCCAGCAGCGGGTTGGGGGTCACAGATACGCAGTATTTT
CASSGLGVTDTQYF
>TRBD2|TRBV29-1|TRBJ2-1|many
TGCAGCGCAGCAGAACCGGGACTAGCCCACAATGAGCAGTTCTTC
CSAAEPGLAHNEQFF